The next 9 T cell receptor beta chains were all read from a single sample in a study of blood T cell repertoires in COVID-19. The assay was immunoSEQ multiplex PCR, and TCRdb's table has in-frame clones only and misses some. The sample holds over 90,000 clones, 90% seen once. Sequenced: peripheral blood. Receptors originate from a man between 45 and 60 years old with acute or convalescent COVID-19.

This chain joins TRBV11-2 and TRBJ2-7; 7 positions match TRBD2. The CDR3 contains 15 residues. Germline trimming cut 1 base from V and 0 bases from J; bases unmatched to any gene: 3. Germline lookup yields CDR1 SGHAT and CDR2 FQNNGV. The chain's CDR3 is CASSLAWDYSYEQYF. The CDR3 DNA follows: TGTGCCAGCAGCTTAGCTTGGGACTACTCCTACGAGCAGTACTTC. The variable domain in full, with the rest retrieved from reference TRBV11-2 and TRBJ2-7, is EAGVAQSPRYKIIEKRQSVAFWCNPISGHATLYWYQQILGQGPKLLIQFQNNGVVDDSQLPKDRFSAERLKGVDSTLKIQPAKLEDSAVYLCASSLAWDYSYEQYFGPGTRLTVT.

The chain recombines TRBV10-3 with TRBJ2-3; TRBD2 aligns across 11 bases. The germline CDR1 and CDR2 sequences are ENHRY and SYGVKD. The CDR3 sequence is 14 residues long. V trimming: 7 bases; J trimming: 3 bases; junction bases outside the gene matches: 3. CDR3 region: CAIKGLAVTDTQYF. CDR3 nucleotides: TGTGCCATCAAGGGACTAGCGGTGACAGATACGCAGTATTTT.

The chain employs TRBV5-1 and TRBJ1-4, with 9 positions matching TRBD1. Germline lookup yields CDR1 SGHRS and CDR2 YFSETQ. Trimming removed 4 bases from V and 7 bases from J; junction bases left unmatched: 8. This CDR3 spans 15 amino acids. This chain's CDR3 is CASSPRWDRVEKLFF. The CDR3 bases are TGCGCCAGCAGCCCCCGGTGGGACAGGGTTGAAAAACTGTTTTTT.

The chain combines TRBV7-9 with TRBJ1-2, with 7 bases fitting TRBD1. CDR3 length: 14 residues. The germline gives CDR1 SEHNR, CDR2 FQNEAQ (reference sequence). Trimming at V came to 4 bases and at J to 4 bases, leaving 6 bases not matched to a gene. The CDR3 DNA reads as TGTGCCAGCAGCTCGTTGACAGGGACCTATGGCTACACCTTC. As protein: CASSSLTGTYGYTF.

The DNA of the CDR3 is TGTGCCAGCAGCTTATCTCCGAGCGACTACAATGAGCAGTTCTTC. This encodes CASSLSPSDYNEQFF. This rearrangement joins TRBV5-5 to TRBJ2-1, with D unresolved. The germline V and J ends were trimmed by 2 bases and 3 bases, with 12 bases remaining between them. Germline V CDR1 and CDR2: SGHKS, YYEKEE (reference sequence). The CDR3 runs 15 residues.

The rearrangement uses TRBV11-2 and TRBJ2-4; 8 bases line up with TRBD1. Germline assignment: CDR1 SGHAT and CDR2 FQNNGV. The CDR3 consists of 18 residues. Unmatched junction bases numbered 15, after V lost 8 bases and J lost 0 bases. CDR3 amino acids: CASGERAGGRLAKNIQYF. The CDR3 DNA is TGTGCCAGCGGAGAAAGGGCAGGGGGCCGGTTAGCCAAAAACATTCAGTACTTC.

V usage is TRBV5-1 and J usage is TRBJ2-7, with D possibly TRBD1 on 6 matching bases. From germline, CDR1 is SGHRS and CDR2 YFSETQ. The CDR3 runs to 15 residues. V was pared by 3 bases and J by 2 bases, with 15 bases between. The CDR3 DNA follows: TGCGCCAGCAGCTCCTCCCCTGGACAGACCTACGAGCAGTACTTC. This translates into CASSSSPGQTYEQYF. Combining the CDR3 with reference TRBV5-1 and TRBJ2-7 gives the whole variable domain KAGVTQTPRYLIKTRGQQVTLSCSPISGHRSVSWYQQTPGQGLQFLFEYFSETQRNKGNFPGRFSGRQFSNSRSEMNVSTLELGDSALYLCASSSSPGQTYEQYFGPGTRLTVT.

The chain uses TRBV18 and TRBJ2-3; 8 nucleotides agree with TRBD2. Germline CDR1 and CDR2: KGHSH and LQKENI. This CDR3 is built from 15 residues. Trimming cost V 4 bases and J 2 bases; bases outside gene matches: 5. The CDR3 spells CASSRDSGTTDTQYF. The CDR3 DNA reads TGTGCCAGCTCACGGGATAGCGGGACCACAGATACGCAGTATTTT.

The J gene is TRBJ2-5, the V gene TRBV19; D gene ambiguous. From germline, CDR1 is LNHDA and CDR2 SQIVND (reference sequence). The CDR3 contains 13 residues. Deletions cut 3 bases from V and 5 bases from J, with 10 bases between. In DNA form, the CDR3 reads TGTGCCAGTAGTATGAGTCGGTTGGAGACCCAGTACTTC. Translated: CASSMSRLETQYF.